These 29 T cell receptor beta chains came from one sample sequenced in a study of shared clonotypes between healthy human individuals. CD8 cells regarded as naive lacked CD45RO, were positively chosen for CCR7, and omitted terminally differentiated effector memory CD45RA+ cells. The table came from immunoSEQ multiplex PCR; TCRdb's copy has only in-frame clones and leaves some out. The repertoire holds around 2.1 million clones, with roughly 91% as singletons. Material for sequencing was naive CD8+ T cells from PBMCs. These receptors originate from a man aged 18 to 35 in good health. Some clones in this sample may be carry-over from other donors' samples.

On this clone: Additional DNA sequences in this sample encode the identical CDR3. The rearrangement links TRBV7-9 to TRBJ2-2; D call uncertain. Trimming stripped 5 bases from V and 1 base from J, with 5 bases between. CDR1 is SEHNR, CDR2 FQNEAQ, per germline (reference sequence). The CDR3 spans 13 residues. The CDR3 DNA follows: TGTGCCAGCAGCCCAGAGAACACCGGGGAGCTGTTTTTT. Its translation: CASSPENTGELFF.

The rearrangement uses TRBV6-5 and TRBJ2-7, with TRBD1 identical over 7 bases. The CDR3 is 16 amino acids. Germline V gene lookup returns CDR1 MNHEY and CDR2 SVGAGI. The ends lost 0 bases at V and 2 bases at J; junction bases unmatched: 7. DNA for the CDR3: TGTGCCAGCAGTTACTCGTCCGGGACAGCACCCTACGAGCAGTACTTC. Its protein product is CASSYSSGTAPYEQYF.

On this clone itself: Other DNA sequences in this sample translate to the same CDR3. The genes are TRBV7-2 and TRBJ1-3; D unresolved. This CDR3 is 14 amino acids long. The germline CDR1 and CDR2 sequences are SGHTA and FQGNSA. Deletions cut 4 bases from V and 1 base from J, with 8 bases between. The CDR3 here is CASSSTGSGNTIYF. DNA of the CDR3: TGTGCCAGCAGCTCGACCGGTTCTGGAAACACCATATATTTT.

The V call is TRBV23-1, the J call TRBJ1-3; D not resolved. TRBV23-1 has ORF status, its function being uncertain. CDR3 length equals 18 residues. Trimming removed 6 bases at V and 4 bases at J, with 25 bases between. Here the CDR3 reads CASRFLYIKVEAGNTIYF. In DNA, the CDR3 is TGCGCCAGCAGATTTTTGTATATCAAGGTGGAGGCGGGAAACACCATATATTTT.

This rearrangement joins TRBV29-1 to TRBJ1-1, with 7 bases lining up with TRBD1. J lost 0 bases, V lost 4 bases, and 8 bases had no gene match. The length of the CDR3 is 15 residues. CDR1 is SQVTM and CDR2 is ANQGSEA in the germline V gene. The CDR3 here is CSVAGTVTMNTEAFF. The CDR3 bases are TGCAGCGTTGCGGGGACAGTTACAATGAACACTGAAGCTTTCTTT. Full variable domain (outside the CDR3, taken from reference TRBV29-1 and TRBJ1-1): SAVISQKPSRDICQRGTSLTIQCQVDSQVTMMFWYRQQPGQSLTLIATANQGSEATYESGFVIDKFPISRPNLTFSTLTVSNMSPEDSSIYLCSVAGTVTMNTEAFFGQGTRLTVV.

This clone was counted a single time. V and J are TRBV5-6 and TRBJ1-1; D call uncertain. Germline V gene data show CDR1 as SGHDT and CDR2 as YYEEEE. This CDR3 has 14 amino acids. V lost 4 bases and J 4 bases, leaving 14 bases between the germline ends. The CDR3 here is CASSGGGSGTEAFF. CDR3 sequence (DNA): TGTGCCAGCAGCGGCGGAGGGTCAGGCACTGAAGCTTTCTTT.

This sequence joins TRBV6-5 and TRBJ1-2; 7 bases align to TRBD1. The V gene's germline CDR1 is MNHEY and CDR2 SVGAGI. This CDR3 is 13 amino acids long. V was clipped by 6 bases and J by 3 bases; unmatched bases: 4. CDR3 sequence (DNA): TGTGCCAGCAGGGGGGGGACAGACTATGGCTACACCTTC. This encodes CASRGGTDYGYTF.

The chain recombines TRBV10-2 with TRBJ1-1; D possibly corresponds to TRBD1 (5 bases). In germline, CDR1 is WSHSY, CDR2 SAAADI. The CDR3 runs 15 residues. The V gene lost 7 bases and the J gene lost 1 base, with 16 bases spanning the gap. The chain's CDR3 is CASMGGGTSNTEAFF. The CDR3 DNA follows: TGCGCCAGCATGGGCGGGGGGACGTCGAACACTGAAGCTTTCTTT.

Written as DNA, the CDR3 is TGTGCCAGCAGCTTGATAGCGGGAGGGTACAATGAGCAGTTCTTC. Translation gives CASSLIAGGYNEQFF. The rearrangement uses TRBV5-4 and TRBJ2-1; 11 bases align to TRBD2. The trim removed 1 base at V and 4 bases at J, leaving 1 base unmatched. CDR1 is SGHNT and CDR2 is YYREEE in the germline V gene (reference sequence). The CDR3 spans 15 residues.

This rearrangement joins TRBV28 to TRBJ1-5, with D unresolved. The germline gives CDR1 MDHEN, CDR2 SYDVKM. The ends were cut back, 3 bases at V and 3 bases at J, with 9 bases in the middle. This CDR3 region has 14 residues. The CDR3 here is CASSFGQNNQPQHF. Written as DNA, the CDR3 is TGTGCCAGCAGTTTCGGGCAGAACAATCAGCCCCAGCATTTT.

This clone turned up a few times. The chain has TRBV5-6 and TRBJ1-2; no clear D. V dropped 4 bases and J dropped 8 bases, with 15 bases sitting between them. CDR1 and CDR2 (germline): SGHDT, YYEEEE. The CDR3 length is 13 residues. CDR3 sequence reads: CASSPAEFEGYTF. In nucleotides, the CDR3 is TGTGCCAGCAGCCCCGCTGAGTTTGAAGGCTACACCTTC.

V gene TRBV5-1 combines with J gene TRBJ2-1; TRBD2 matches at 7 bases. This CDR3 has 17 amino acids. V lost 0 bases to trimming and J lost 2 bases; unmatched junction nucleotides: 8. Germline CDR1 SGHRS, CDR2 YFSETQ. The CDR3, as DNA: TGCGCCAGCAGCTTGGCCCGTGCTAGCGGTGCCTACAATGAGCAGTTCTTC. Its protein product is CASSLARASGAYNEQFF.

The chain joins TRBV7-2 to TRBJ2-7; tentative D call: TRBD2 (7 bases). CDR1 is SGHTA and CDR2 is FQGNSA in the germline V gene. CDR3 size: 13 residues. Trimming left V 8 bases short and J 3 bases short, with 14 bases between. DNA for the CDR3: TGTGCCAGCCTCTCGAGGGGGGGCTACGAGCAGTACTTC. It codes for CASLSRGGYEQYF.

This chain connects TRBV29-1 to TRBJ1-4, with a possible D match to TRBD1 (5 bases). The germline V gene encodes CDR1 SQVTM and CDR2 ANQGSEA. The CDR3 runs to 13 residues. The V gene lost 5 bases and the J gene lost 12 bases, with 19 bases spanning the gap. CDR3 sequence: CSVSTGSRKELFF. CDR3 in DNA: TGCAGCGTTTCAACAGGTTCGCGGAAAGAACTGTTTTTT.

The CDR3 here is CASSGLASTQYF. The CDR3, as DNA: TGCGCCAGCAGCGGACTAGCAAGTACGCAGTATTTT. This chain links TRBV10-1 with TRBJ2-3, with 8 bases identical to TRBD2. The CDR3 is 12 residues long. Germline CDR1 reads WNHNN; CDR2 reads SYGVQD (reference sequence). Germline trimming cut 6 bases from V and 8 bases from J; bases unmatched to any gene: 4.

The V and J genes are TRBV5-1 and TRBJ2-2; weak D call: TRBD2 (5 bases). Trimming removed 0 bases at V and 6 bases at J, with 9 bases between. The germline gives CDR1 SGHRS, CDR2 YFSETQ. CDR3 size: 14 residues. CDR3 nucleotides: TGCGCCAGCAGCTTGGTGGCTAGCTCCGGGGAGCTGTTTTTT. Translating it yields CASSLVASSGELFF.

The rearrangement joins TRBV18 to TRBJ2-7; the match to TRBD2 covers 14 bases. CDR1 is KGHSH, CDR2 LQKENI, per germline. The CDR3 extends over 19 amino acids. V dropped 3 bases and J dropped 4; count of bases not matched to a gene: 14. CDR3 loop: CASSPRAPGLAGEWYEQYF. The DNA of the CDR3 is TGTGCCAGCTCACCCAGGGCGCCGGGACTAGCGGGAGAATGGTACGAGCAGTACTTC.

The chain uses TRBV5-1 and TRBJ1-3, with D perhaps matching TRBD1 (5 bases). CDR3 length: 15 amino acids. Per germline, CDR1 SGHRS and CDR2 YFSETQ. V lost 0 bases to trimming and J lost 1 base, with 8 bases between them. The DNA for the CDR3 is TGCGCCAGCAGCTTGGTGGCAGGGTCTGGAAACACCATATATTTT. Amino acids: CASSLVAGSGNTIYF.

This clone was seen just once. This chain connects TRBV27 to TRBJ1-1; no reliable D call. This CDR3 has 14 amino acids. The V end was cut by 4 bases, the J end by 3 bases, with 12 bases between. Germline CDR1 and CDR2: MNHEY and SMNVEV (reference sequence). The CDR3, as DNA: TGTGCCAGCAGTTCCTTAATCTCGGACACTGAAGCTTTCTTT. Encoded protein: CASSSLISDTEAFF.

V usage is TRBV16 and J usage is TRBJ2-7; the match to TRBD1 covers 9 bases. The CDR3 runs to 16 residues. From germline, CDR1 is KGHSY and CDR2 FQNENV. V was clipped by 4 bases and J by 6 bases; unmatched bases: 13. The CDR3 DNA sequence: TGTGCCAGCAGCCCCCAGTGGGTACAGGGGGCAATCGAGCAGTACTTC. This gives the protein CASSPQWVQGAIEQYF.

The gene calls are TRBV15 and TRBJ2-3; D tentatively reads TRBD1 or TRBD2 (5 bases each). Germline lookup yields CDR1 LNHNV and CDR2 YYDKDF (reference sequence). The ends were cut back, 1 base at V and 0 bases at J, with 11 bases in the middle. The CDR3 runs to 16 residues. CDR3 protein: CATSRADGASTDTQYF. The CDR3 region has the DNA TGTGCCACCAGCAGAGCAGACGGGGCTAGCACAGATACGCAGTATTTT.

J is TRBJ1-1 and V is TRBV27; tentatively, D is TRBD1 (5 bases). The CDR3 extends over 15 amino acids. Per the germline V gene, CDR1 is MNHEY and CDR2 is SMNVEV (reference sequence). V lost 8 bases and J lost 1, with 17 bases in between. The CDR3 nucleotides are TGTGCCAGCTTTACCCCACGGGGCACGAACACTGAAGCTTTCTTT. Its translation: CASFTPRGTNTEAFF.

The chain is built from TRBV7-8 and TRBJ2-7; 13 bases are a match to TRBD2. CDR3 length: 15 amino acids. Germline CDR1 and CDR2: SGHVS and FQNEAQ. V shed 2 bases and J 6 bases; nucleotides not matched to a gene: 4. CDR3 protein: CASSLTTSGRPEQYF. In nucleotides, the CDR3 is TGTGCCAGCAGCTTAACGACTAGCGGGAGGCCCGAGCAGTACTTC.

The chain carries TRBV7-9 and TRBJ2-5, with 8 bases fitting TRBD2. The V gene end was trimmed by 3 bases and the J gene end by 4 bases; junction bases not matched to a gene: 7. The CDR3 is 15 residues long. Germline V gene lookup returns CDR1 SEHNR and CDR2 FQNEAQ (reference sequence). The CDR3 here is CASSFREGSGETQYF. In DNA, the CDR3 is TGTGCCAGCAGCTTCCGGGAGGGGTCGGGAGAGACCCAGTACTTC.

The V gene is TRBV6-5, the J gene TRBJ1-2; no reliable D call. This CDR3 comprises 13 residues. V gave up 2 bases and J gave up 8 bases, with 12 bases separating them. In germline, CDR1 is MNHEY, CDR2 SVGAGI. The CDR3 spells CASSYGRLSGYTF. In DNA form, the CDR3 reads TGTGCCAGCAGTTACGGGCGACTTTCCGGCTACACCTTC.

This clone was seen once. The J gene is TRBJ2-7, the V gene TRBV27, with TRBD2 matching 8 bases. CDR3 length: 19 residues. CDR1 and CDR2 (germline): MNHEY, SMNVEV (reference sequence). The ends lost 1 base at V and 4 bases at J; junction bases unmatched: 18. For the CDR3, the DNA is TGTGCCAGCAGTTTATATGGTGCGGGAGGCCCCTCATACCTTTACGAGCAGTACTTC. Translated: CASSLYGAGGPSYLYEQYF.

The rearrangement links TRBV7-3 to TRBJ1-1, with TRBD1 as a possible D gene (6 bases). CDR3 length: 13 residues. V was trimmed by 10 bases and J by 4 bases, leaving 16 bases between them. Germline-derived CDR1 and CDR2 are SGHTA and FQGTGA. The CDR3 protein is CATLGGRGTEAFF. Written as DNA, the CDR3 is TGTGCCACCCTGGGGGGGCGAGGCACTGAAGCTTTCTTT. The whole variable domain, filled in from reference TRBV7-3 and TRBJ1-1, reads GAGVSQTPSNKVTEKGKYVELRCDPISGHTALYWYRQSLGQGPEFLIYFQGTGAADDSGLPNDRFFAVRPEGSVSTLKIQRTERGDSAVYLCATLGGRGTEAFFGQGTRLTVV.

The chain couples TRBV28 to TRBJ2-7; TRBD1 aligns across 10 bases. CDR1 and CDR2 from the germline V gene are MDHEN and SYDVKM. V lost 3 bases and J lost 5; bases outside the gene matches: 7. The CDR3 extends over 15 amino acids. DNA for the CDR3: TGTGCCAGCAGTTTTACTGGGACAGGGGTCCACGAGCAGTACTTC. Its protein is CASSFTGTGVHEQYF. Full variable domain (rest looked up from reference TRBV28 and TRBJ2-7): DVKVTQSSRYLVKRTGEKVFLECVQDMDHENMFWYRQDPGLGLRLIYFSYDVKMKEKGDIPEGYSVSREKKERFSLILESASTNQTSMYLCASSFTGTGVHEQYFGPGTRLTVT.

The genes are TRBV19 and TRBJ2-2; D might be TRBD1 or TRBD2, each matching 6 bases. This CDR3 comprises 15 residues. V was clipped by 5 bases and J by 4 bases, with 14 bases between them. CDR1 and CDR2 from the germline V gene are LNHDA and SQIVND (reference sequence). CDR3 DNA: TGTGCCAGTAGTTTGGGGGGCGCAGGCACCGGGGAGCTGTTTTTT. The encoded protein is CASSLGGAGTGELFF.